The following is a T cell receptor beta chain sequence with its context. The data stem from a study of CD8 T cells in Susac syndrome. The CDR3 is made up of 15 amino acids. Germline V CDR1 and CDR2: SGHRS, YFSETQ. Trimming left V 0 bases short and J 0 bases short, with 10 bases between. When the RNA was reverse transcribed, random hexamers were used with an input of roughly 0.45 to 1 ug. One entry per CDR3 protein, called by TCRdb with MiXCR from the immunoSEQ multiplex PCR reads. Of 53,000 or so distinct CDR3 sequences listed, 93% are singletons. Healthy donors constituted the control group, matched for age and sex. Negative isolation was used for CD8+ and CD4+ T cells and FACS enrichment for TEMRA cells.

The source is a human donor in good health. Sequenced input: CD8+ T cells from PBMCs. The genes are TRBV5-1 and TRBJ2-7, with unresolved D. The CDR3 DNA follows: TGCGCCAGCAGCTTGGGGCCCGCCAGCTCCTACGAGCAGTACTTC. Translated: CASSLGPASSYEQYF.